One sample yielded the 3 T cell receptor beta chains listed below, sequenced in a study of graft-versus-host responses after intestinal transplantation. Assay: immunoSEQ multiplex PCR; the TCRdb copy retains only in-frame clones and omits some. The repertoire holds about 97,000 clones, with roughly 91% as singletons. No cognate antigen is known for these TCRs. The sample in question was unstimulated CD4+ T cells sorted from spleen or lymph node cells, obtained before transplant. These receptor sequences come from a human donor who was the organ donor for an intestinal transplant.

The V gene is TRBV7-9, the J gene TRBJ1-3, with 8 bases aligning to TRBD1. The CDR3 spans 14 residues. Losses at the gene ends were 3 bases for V and 4 bases for J; bases not matched to a gene: 2. Looked up from germline, CDR1 is SEHNR and CDR2 is FQNEAQ (reference sequence). CDR3 amino acids: CASSFRQGGNTIYF. CDR3 nucleotides: TGTGCCAGCAGCTTCCGACAGGGGGGAAACACCATATATTTT.

This sequence joins TRBV23-1 and TRBJ1-5; 7 bases are a match to TRBD1. TRBV23-1 is recorded as an ORF, its role being uncertain. The CDR3 totals 16 residues. The J segment lost 0 bases and the V segment lost 4 bases, leaving 6 bases of the junction unmatched. The CDR3, as DNA: TGCGCCAGCAGTCCCGGACAGGCCCATAGCAATCAGCCCCAGCATTTT. This sequence encodes CASSPGQAHSNQPQHF.

The chain recombines TRBV7-8 with TRBJ1-5; a possible D gene is TRBD1 (5 bases). The germline gives CDR1 SGHVS, CDR2 FQNEAQ. The CDR3 length is 14 residues. V was clipped by 0 bases and J by 6 bases, with 9 bases between them. The chain's CDR3 is CASSLAGGGQPQHF. The DNA of the CDR3 is TGTGCCAGCAGCTTAGCCGGGGGGGGTCAGCCCCAGCATTTT.